Shown below are 6 T cell receptor beta chains from a single sample sequenced in a study of PD-1 blockade in classical Hodgkin lymphoma. The repertoire was sequenced with immunoSEQ multiplex PCR; TCRdb's copy has only in-frame clones and lacks some. The profile shows some 90,000 clones, nearly 85% of them singletons. Time point defined: cycle 4 day 1 (C4D1), after 6 weeks of nivolumab. Patients all relapsed after autologous stem cell transplantation, and there was variation in brentuximab vedotin exposure. The sequences come from peripheral blood mononuclear cells (PBMCs), collected before the fourth cycle of nivolumab. These receptors were collected from a human donor with classical Hodgkin lymphoma.

The gene calls are TRBV7-2 and TRBJ2-7; no definite D call. The germline CDR1 and CDR2 sequences are SGHTA and FQGNSA. The CDR3 has 12 amino acids. V lost 5 bases to trimming and J lost 1 base, with 6 bases between them. CDR3 sequence: CASSPPSYEQYF. For the CDR3, the DNA is TGTGCCAGCAGCCCCCCTTCCTACGAGCAGTACTTC.

The rearrangement uses TRBV19 and TRBJ2-3; a possible D gene is TRBD2 (6 bases). The V gene lost 3 bases and the J gene lost 4 bases, with 14 bases spanning the gap. The CDR3 extends over 15 amino acids. From germline, CDR1 is LNHDA and CDR2 SQIVND (reference sequence). CDR3 sequence reads: CASSIFVVAADTQYF. As DNA, the CDR3 is TGTGCCAGTAGTATCTTTGTTGTAGCGGCAGATACGCAGTATTTT.

The rearrangement joins TRBV10-3 to TRBJ2-2; 7 positions match TRBD2. Germline V lookup: CDR1 ENHRY, CDR2 SYGVKD. The V gene end was trimmed by 10 bases and the J gene end by 7 bases; junction bases not matched to a gene: 9. CDR3 length: 13 residues. This CDR3 is CASRLASLGELFF. CDR3 DNA: TGTGCCAGTCGACTAGCCTCCCTCGGGGAGCTGTTTTTT.

This clone has a handful of counts. This rearrangement joins TRBV19 to TRBJ1-3; D not resolved. The germline V gene has CDR1 LNHDA and CDR2 SQIVND (reference sequence). This CDR3 is built from 13 residues. V was trimmed by 9 bases and J by 4 bases, leaving 13 bases between them. In DNA form, the CDR3 reads TGTGCCAGCCCCGGGCCGCTAGGAAACACCATATATTTT. It specifies CASPGPLGNTIYF.

A note on this clone: Other DNA sequences in this sample translate to the same CDR3. The V gene is TRBV15, the J gene TRBJ2-5, with TRBD1 matching 9 bases. With 6 bases clipped from V and 2 bases from J, the junction kept 4 bases outside the gene matches. The CDR3 is made up of 14 amino acids. Germline V gene lookup returns CDR1 LNHNV and CDR2 YYDKDF (reference sequence). In DNA form, the CDR3 reads TGTGCCACCAGTAGGGACAGGGCACAAGAGACCCAGTACTTC. Translated, it gives CATSRDRAQETQYF.

CDR3 sequence: CASALAGGYEQYF. CDR3 DNA sequence: TGTGCCAGCGCTTTAGCGGGAGGGTACGAGCAGTACTTC. The rearrangement links TRBV19 to TRBJ2-7, with 11 bases identical to TRBD2. Germline V gene lookup returns CDR1 LNHDA and CDR2 SQIVND (reference sequence). This CDR3 contains 13 residues. The ends lost 9 bases at V and 4 bases at J; junction bases unmatched: 5.